These 4 T cell receptor beta chains share one sample of origin, sequenced in a study of T cells in Graves' hyperthyroidism and ophthalmopathy. RNA transcripts served as the template for amplifying TCR beta CDR3 regions. HTBI primers drove first-round RT-PCR of the TCR CDR3. From the multiplex PCR reads, TCRdb called clonotypes with MiXCR, one entry per CDR3 protein. The sample holds approximately 510,000 distinct CDR3 sequences, 46% seen once. The specimen sequenced was peripheral blood or thyroid tissue (not recorded which). The source is an adult woman with Graves' disease, either hyperthyroidism or ophthalmopathy (not recorded which).

The chain recombines TRBV10-3 with TRBJ1-5, with 7 bases that match TRBD1. The CDR3 is 13 amino acids. J was trimmed by 5 bases and V by 10 bases; bases with no gene match: 8. The germline V gene has CDR1 ENHRY and CDR2 SYGVKD. CDR3 protein: CATGTVADQPQHF. The CDR3 DNA sequence: TGTGCCACCGGGACAGTGGCTGATCAGCCCCAGCATTTT.

The chain links TRBV12-3 or TRBV12-4 to TRBJ2-5; D is possibly TRBD1 (6 bases). The V and J ends lost 3 bases and 4 bases respectively, with 15 bases between them. The CDR3 spans 15 residues. CDR3 sequence (DNA): TGTGCCAGCAGTTTGCTTTCAGGGGCACGAGAGACCCAGTACTTC. The encoded protein is CASSLLSGARETQYF.

This clonotype has at least ten counts. The chain carries TRBV19 and TRBJ1-1, with unresolved D. V was clipped by 10 bases and J by 6 bases, with 9 bases between them. CDR3 length equals 10 residues. Looked up from germline, CDR1 is LNHDA and CDR2 is SQIVND (reference sequence). The CDR3 protein is CATGGAEAFF. For the CDR3, the DNA is TGTGCCACCGGAGGCGCTGAAGCTTTCTTT.

This clonotype was counted a few times. This chain links TRBV5-6 with TRBJ2-5, with TRBD1 identical over 7 bases. V trimming: 0 bases; J trimming: 4 bases; junction bases outside the gene matches: 9. The CDR3 consists of 16 residues. The germline CDR1 and CDR2 sequences are SGHDT and YYEEEE. CDR3 residues: CASSLEPWTGRETQYF. The CDR3, as DNA: TGTGCCAGCAGCTTGGAGCCCTGGACAGGCCGAGAGACCCAGTACTTC.